The 10 T cell receptor beta chains presented below share a single source sample, sequenced in a study of CD8+CD57+ T cells in acquired aplastic anemia. Genomic DNA was employed as the template in profiling TCR beta VDJ and CDR3. Using its own MiXCR run on the reads, TCRdb lists one record per CDR3 protein. The sample shows roughly 200,000 distinct CDR3 sequences, approximately 65% of them seen only once. The authors sequenced patients whose flow cytometry had shown CD8+CD57+ cell expansion. The sequenced sample was sorted CD4+, CD8+, or CD8+CD57+ T cells (not recorded which) from PBMCs. The receptors derive from a human donor with aplastic anemia.

The V and J genes are TRBV19 and TRBJ1-1; no definite D call. In germline, CDR1 is LNHDA, CDR2 SQIVND (reference sequence). Trimming took 7 bases from V and 4 from J, leaving 13 bases between them. This CDR3 has 13 amino acids. The CDR3 region has the DNA TGTGCCAGTAAACAAGGCGGGCCCACTGAAGCTTTCTTT. Protein product: CASKQGGPTEAFF.

V and J are TRBV7-8 and TRBJ2-7, with TRBD1 matching 7 bases. This CDR3 is built from 15 residues. Trimming at V came to 2 bases and at J to 2 bases, leaving 6 bases not matched to a gene. Germline V gene data show CDR1 as SGHVS and CDR2 as FQNEAQ. The DNA for the CDR3 is TGTGCCAGCAGCTTACTGGGACAGCGCCCCTACGAGCAGTACTTC. Translated: CASSLLGQRPYEQYF.

This clonotype was counted many times. The V call is TRBV12-5, the J call TRBJ1-5; the D is unclear. This CDR3 is built from 11 residues. The germline V and J ends were trimmed by 6 bases and 4 bases, with 4 bases remaining between them. Germline lookup yields CDR1 LGHNT and CDR2 FRNRAP. The CDR3: CASGQNQPQHF. The CDR3 DNA is TGTGCTAGTGGCCAAAATCAGCCCCAGCATTTT.

The CDR3 loop is CASRQTGTATYEQYF. The CDR3 nucleotides are TGTGCCAGTAGACAAACCGGGACTGCAACCTACGAGCAGTACTTC. V is TRBV19 and J is TRBJ2-7, with D maybe TRBD2 (6 bases). CDR1 and CDR2 (germline): LNHDA, SQIVND (reference sequence). This CDR3 has 15 amino acids. The V end was cut by 6 bases, the J end by 2 bases, with 17 bases between.

The chain combines TRBV7-9 with TRBJ2-1, with D perhaps TRBD2 (5 bases). V lost 1 base and J 1 base, leaving 11 bases between the germline ends. The V gene's germline CDR1 is SEHNR and CDR2 FQNEAQ (reference sequence). CDR3 length: 16 amino acids. In nucleotides, the CDR3 is TGTGCCAGCAGCTTAGTTTCCTCGGGGTCCTACAATGAGCAGTTCTTC. This codes for CASSLVSSGSYNEQFF.

The rearrangement joins TRBV19 to TRBJ1-1; D unclear. CDR1 LNHDA and CDR2 SQIVND come from the germline V gene (reference sequence). Trimming shortened V by 4 bases and J by 3 bases, and 9 bases separated the two germline ends. This CDR3 contains 13 residues. CDR3 residues: CASSTPGYTEAFF. The CDR3, as DNA: TGTGCCAGTAGTACCCCGGGGTACACTGAAGCTTTCTTT. Variable domain in full (rest from reference TRBV19 and TRBJ1-1): DGGITQSPKYLFRKEGQNVTLSCEQNLNHDAMYWYRQDPGQGLRLIYYSQIVNDFQKGDIAEGYSVSREKKESFPLTVTSAQKNPTAFYLCASSTPGYTEAFFGQGTRLTVV.

This clonotype was counted between two and nine times. The chain links TRBV7-6 to TRBJ2-7; D gene unclear. CDR3 length: 14 amino acids. Germline V gene data show CDR1 as SGHVS and CDR2 as FNYEAQ. Between the trimmed V and J ends, which lost 0 bases and 6 bases, there was a span of 12 bases. The CDR3 sequence is CASSLAGPRSEQYF. Written as DNA, the CDR3 is TGTGCCAGCAGCTTAGCAGGACCTCGTAGCGAGCAGTACTTC.

V and J are TRBV15 and TRBJ1-1, with D tentatively TRBD1 (5 bases). Germline lookup yields CDR1 LNHNV and CDR2 YYDKDF (reference sequence). V dropped 3 bases and J dropped 1 base, with 6 bases sitting between them. The CDR3 runs to 13 residues. The CDR3 is CATSSTGNTEAFF. The CDR3 DNA is TGTGCCACCAGCAGTACAGGGAACACTGAAGCTTTCTTT.

This clonotype appeared many times. The chain employs TRBV7-9 and TRBJ2-1; D is unclear. The germline CDR1 and CDR2 sequences are SEHNR and FQNEAQ (reference sequence). The CDR3 sequence is 15 residues long. V gave up 7 bases and J gave up 0 bases, with 13 bases separating them. CDR3 protein: CASTVGPSSYNEQFF. DNA of the CDR3: TGTGCCAGCACCGTAGGACCCAGCTCCTACAATGAGCAGTTCTTC.

This clonotype showed up many times. CDR3 nucleotide sequence: TGCGCCAGCAGCCCACAGACAGAATGGATGGGTTACGAGCAGTACTTC. As protein: CASSPQTEWMGYEQYF. This chain joins TRBV4-1 and TRBJ2-7, with D perhaps TRBD1 (5 bases). CDR1 and CDR2 from the germline V gene are MGHRA and YSYEKL. There are 16 residues in the CDR3. V lost 4 bases and J 4 bases, leaving 20 bases between the germline ends.